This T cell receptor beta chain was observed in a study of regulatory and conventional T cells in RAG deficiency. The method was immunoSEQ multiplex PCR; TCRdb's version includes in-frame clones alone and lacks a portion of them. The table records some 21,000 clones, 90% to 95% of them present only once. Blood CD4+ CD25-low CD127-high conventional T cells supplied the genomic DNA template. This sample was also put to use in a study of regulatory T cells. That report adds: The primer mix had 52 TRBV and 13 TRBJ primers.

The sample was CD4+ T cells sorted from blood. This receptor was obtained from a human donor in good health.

Here the CDR3 reads CAWSVLSTEAFF. In DNA form, the CDR3 reads TGTGCCTGGAGTGTACTTTCCACTGAAGCTTTCTTT. The V call is TRBV30, the J call TRBJ1-1; D uncertain. In germline, CDR1 is GTSNPN, CDR2 SVGIG (reference sequence). The CDR3 is 12 amino acids. V lost 0 bases and J lost 4, with 6 bases in between.